Shown below are 15 T cell receptor beta chains from a single sample sequenced in a study of technical replicates of blood from several donors. Sequenced by immunoSEQ multiplex PCR; TCRdb stores in-frame clones only, minus some. The sample contains tens of thousands of clones, roughly 94% of which appear only once. What was sequenced was T cells isolated from PBMCs. These receptor sequences come from a human donor in good health.

This clone was seen only once. The chain joins TRBV2 to TRBJ2-1; TRBD1 matches at 9 bases. The ends lost 10 bases at V and 3 bases at J; junction bases unmatched: 10. CDR3 size: 15 residues. Germline V gene sequence: CDR1 SNHLY, CDR2 FYNNEI. CDR3 nucleotide sequence: TGTGCCATCCTCGGGGGACAGGGAGGCTACAATGAGCAGTTCTTC. Translated: CAILGGQGGYNEQFF.

The chain links TRBV25-1 to TRBJ2-1; D may be TRBD2 (6 bases). Trimming took off 2 bases at V and 7 bases at J, with 12 bases between the two ends. CDR1 is MGHDK, CDR2 SYGVNS, per germline. The CDR3 contains 14 residues. The CDR3 is CASSEGGSANEQFF. CDR3 in DNA: TGTGCCAGCAGTGAAGGAGGGTCCGCGAATGAGCAGTTCTTC.

The rearrangement links TRBV11-2 to TRBJ2-7, with D possibly being TRBD1 (6 bases). The ends were cut back, 3 bases at V and 9 bases at J, with 12 bases in the middle. CDR3 size: 12 residues. Germline V gene lookup returns CDR1 SGHAT and CDR2 FQNNGV. DNA of the CDR3: TGTGCCAGCAGCTTTTATCTAGGGGGGCAGTACTTC. Encoded protein: CASSFYLGGQYF.

This clone was counted a single time. This chain uses TRBV27 with TRBJ2-3; D perhaps matches TRBD2 (6 bases). The germline CDR1 and CDR2 sequences are MNHEY and SMNVEV (reference sequence). The CDR3 runs 13 residues. Trimming took 7 bases from V and 1 from J, leaving 9 bases between them. The DNA for the CDR3 is TGTGCCAGCATGCGGGACCGCACAGATACGCAGTATTTT. This encodes CASMRDRTDTQYF.

The chain joins TRBV27 to TRBJ1-1; D gene ambiguous. From germline, CDR1 is MNHEY and CDR2 SMNVEV (reference sequence). With 5 bases removed from V and 0 bases from J, the gap between germline ends came to 10 bases. The CDR3 has 14 amino acids. As DNA, the CDR3 is TGTGCCAGCAGTCCTAATACGATGAACACTGAAGCTTTCTTT. Translation gives CASSPNTMNTEAFF.

This chain joins TRBV4-1 and TRBJ1-6; D is ambiguous. CDR1 and CDR2 from the germline V gene are MGHRA and YSYEKL. The CDR3 has 16 residues. V was cut by 3 bases and J by 0 bases, with 9 bases left in between. Here the CDR3 reads CASSHLGSSYNSPLHF. The CDR3 nucleotides are TGCGCCAGCAGCCACCTAGGGAGCTCCTATAATTCACCCCTCCACTTT.

The chain couples TRBV11-2 to TRBJ1-4; TRBD1 matches 8 bases. J lost 2 bases, V lost 5 bases, and 4 bases had no gene match. Per germline, CDR1 SGHAT and CDR2 FQNNGV. The CDR3 runs to 15 residues. The CDR3 DNA reads TGTGCCAGCAGCCCCCGGACAGGGACTAATGAAAAACTGTTTTTT. Protein: CASSPRTGTNEKLFF.

The chain employs TRBV6-1 and TRBJ2-7; 9 nucleotides align to TRBD1. The junction had 5 bases not matched to a gene; V was cut back by 0 bases and J by 5 bases. The CDR3 is 15 residues long. The germline V gene has CDR1 MNHNS and CDR2 SASEGT. CDR3 sequence (DNA): TGTGCCAGCAGTGAAGCGGTGGACAGGGGCCACGAGCAGTACTTC. Translation gives CASSEAVDRGHEQYF.

This clone was seen once. V and J are TRBV6-6 and TRBJ2-1; TRBD2 matches at 12 bases. This CDR3 has 16 amino acids. Germline lookup yields CDR1 MNHNY and CDR2 SVGAGI (reference sequence). V shed 2 bases and J 6 bases; nucleotides not matched to a gene: 5. The CDR3 loop reads CASSYRTSGATNEQFF. The CDR3 bases are TGTGCCAGCAGTTACCGGACTAGCGGGGCCACCAATGAGCAGTTCTTC.

This chain links TRBV6-5 with TRBJ1-1; D is unresolved. The V gene lost 6 bases and the J gene lost 7 bases, with 12 bases spanning the gap. From germline, CDR1 is MNHEY and CDR2 SVGAGI. The CDR3 is 12 residues long. The CDR3 region has the DNA TGTGCCAGCAGCTCCAGAGGTTTTGAAGCTTTCTTT. This translates into CASSSRGFEAFF.

The J gene is TRBJ1-2, the V gene TRBV7-2; 8 bases line up with TRBD1. Trimming took 3 bases from V and 6 from J; bases not matched to a gene: 6. CDR1 is SGHTA and CDR2 is FQGNSA in the germline V gene. The CDR3 totals 14 residues. The CDR3 here is CASSLPGQADGYTF. The CDR3, as DNA: TGTGCCAGCAGCTTGCCGGGACAGGCGGATGGCTACACCTTC.

This clone was seen just once. The genes are TRBV4-1 and TRBJ1-5; the D is unclear. V was trimmed by 0 bases and J by 2 bases, leaving 11 bases between them. CDR3 length: 16 residues. Germline V gene data show CDR1 as MGHRA and CDR2 as YSYEKL. The CDR3 here is CASSQEIKRGNQPQHF. DNA for the CDR3: TGCGCCAGCAGCCAAGAAATCAAGAGGGGCAATCAGCCCCAGCATTTT.

This clone was found once. The chain couples TRBV18 to TRBJ2-5, with 8 bases matching TRBD1. The CDR3 covers 14 residues. The trim removed 3 bases at V and 3 bases at J, leaving 3 bases unmatched. Germline V gene data show CDR1 as KGHSH and CDR2 as LQKENI. The CDR3 sequence is CASSPNRGEETQYF. The CDR3 DNA reads as TGTGCCAGCTCACCGAACAGGGGGGAAGAGACCCAGTACTTC.

The V and J genes are TRBV5-1 and TRBJ2-5; TRBD1 aligns across 8 bases. Germline CDR1 and CDR2: SGHRS and YFSETQ. CDR3 length: 14 residues. The ends lost 4 bases at V and 5 bases at J; junction bases unmatched: 7. The CDR3 DNA reads TGCGCCAGCAGCCCGTCAGGGGGCCAGGAGACCCAGTACTTC. It encodes CASSPSGGQETQYF.

This clone was observed a single time. The chain has TRBV4-1 and TRBJ2-3; no clear D gene. This CDR3 region has 15 residues. The germline V gene has CDR1 MGHRA and CDR2 YSYEKL. V was cut by 0 bases and J by 2 bases, with 9 bases left in between. In DNA, the CDR3 is TGCGCCAGCAGCCAAGATCCGTTATTCACAGATACGCAGTATTTT. This codes for CASSQDPLFTDTQYF.